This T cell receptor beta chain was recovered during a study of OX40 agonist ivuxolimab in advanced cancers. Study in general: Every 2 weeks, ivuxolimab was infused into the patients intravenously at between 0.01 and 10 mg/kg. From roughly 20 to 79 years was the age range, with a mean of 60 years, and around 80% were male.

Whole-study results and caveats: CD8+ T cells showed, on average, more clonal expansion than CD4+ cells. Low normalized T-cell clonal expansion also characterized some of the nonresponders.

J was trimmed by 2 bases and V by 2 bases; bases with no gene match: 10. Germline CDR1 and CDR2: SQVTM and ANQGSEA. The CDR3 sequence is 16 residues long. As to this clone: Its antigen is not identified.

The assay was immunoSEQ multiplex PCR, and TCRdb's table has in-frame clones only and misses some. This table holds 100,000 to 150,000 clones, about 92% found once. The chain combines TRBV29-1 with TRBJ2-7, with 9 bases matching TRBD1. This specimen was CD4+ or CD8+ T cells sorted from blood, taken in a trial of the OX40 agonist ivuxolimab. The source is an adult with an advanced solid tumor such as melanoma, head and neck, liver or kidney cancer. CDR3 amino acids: CSVELTDRGITYEQYF. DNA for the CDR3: TGCAGCGTTGAATTGACCGACAGGGGGATAACCTACGAGCAGTACTTC.